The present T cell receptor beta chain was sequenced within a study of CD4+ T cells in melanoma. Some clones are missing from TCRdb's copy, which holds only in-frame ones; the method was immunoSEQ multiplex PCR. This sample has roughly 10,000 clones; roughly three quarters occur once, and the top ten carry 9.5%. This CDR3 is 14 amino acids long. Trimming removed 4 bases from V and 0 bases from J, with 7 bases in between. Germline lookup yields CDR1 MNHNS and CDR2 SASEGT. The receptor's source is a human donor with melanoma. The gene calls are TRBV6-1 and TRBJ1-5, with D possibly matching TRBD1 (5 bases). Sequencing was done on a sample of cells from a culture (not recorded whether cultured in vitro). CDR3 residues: CASSGGASNQPQHF. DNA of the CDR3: TGTGCCAGCAGTGGAGGGGCTAGCAATCAGCCCCAGCATTTT.